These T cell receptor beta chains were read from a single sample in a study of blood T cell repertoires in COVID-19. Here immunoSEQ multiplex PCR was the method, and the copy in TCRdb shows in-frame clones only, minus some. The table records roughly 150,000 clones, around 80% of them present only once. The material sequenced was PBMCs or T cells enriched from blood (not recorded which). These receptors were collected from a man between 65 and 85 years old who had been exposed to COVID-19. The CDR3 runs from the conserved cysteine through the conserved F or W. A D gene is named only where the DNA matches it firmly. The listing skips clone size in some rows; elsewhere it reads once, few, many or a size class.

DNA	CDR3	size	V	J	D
TGTGCCAGCAGTGAACGGGGGATGGGCAAAAACATTCAGTACTTC	CASSERGMGKNIQYF	-	TRBV6-1	TRBJ2-4	-
TGCGCCAGCAGCCAAGACAAGGGGTTCGGGGAGCTGTTTTTT	CASSQDKGFGELFF	few	TRBV4-3	TRBJ2-2	-
TGTGCCAGCAGGGGTACGACAGGGGAGGCAGATACGCAGTATTTT	CASRGTTGEADTQYF	-	TRBV6-6	TRBJ2-3	TRBD1
TGTGCCAGCAGCATCCCTAGCGGGGGCACAGATACGCAGTATTTT	CASSIPSGGTDTQYF	once	TRBV7-2	TRBJ2-3	TRBD2
TGTGCCAGCAGCGTAGATGACAGTTTTACTGAAGCTTTCTTT	CASSVDDSFTEAFF	-	TRBV9	TRBJ1-1	-
TGTGCCAGCAGTTTGGTCAGGGGTGGCTACACCTTC	CASSLVRGGYTF	-	TRBV27	TRBJ1-2	-
TGCGCCAGCAGCCAAACCCACAGGGGGCTGAACACTGAAGCTTTCTTT	CASSQTHRGLNTEAFF	-	TRBV4-3	TRBJ1-1	TRBD1
TGTGCCAGCAGTAACAGTCTGAGCAATCAGCCCCAGCATTTT	CASSNSLSNQPQHF	-	TRBV28	TRBJ1-5	-
TGTGCCAGCACCAGGGGGTATGAGCAGTTCTTC	CASTRGYEQFF	-	TRBV14	TRBJ2-1	TRBD1
TGTGCCAGCAGCCCCGAGGACACAGATACGCAGTATTTT	CASSPEDTDTQYF	few	TRBV7-9	TRBJ2-3	-
TGTGCCAGCAGGCGGGGGCCGCGAGTCACCGGGGAGCTGTTTTTT	CASRRGPRVTGELFF	-	TRBV28	TRBJ2-2	-
TGTGCCAGTAGTACCTCGACAGTAAACTATGGCTACACCTTC	CASSTSTVNYGYTF	-	TRBV19	TRBJ1-2	-
TGCGCCAGCAGTCAATGGCCCAGGGGGCTTGACACTGAAGCTTTCTTT	CASSQWPRGLDTEAFF	-	TRBV23-1	TRBJ1-1	TRBD1
TGTGCCAGCAGAAGACTAGCGGAGAAACCCTACGAGCAGTACTTC	CASRRLAEKPYEQYF	few	TRBV21-1	TRBJ2-7	-